This entry lists 23 T cell receptor beta chains sequenced from one sample in a study of cytomegalovirus exposure and HLA in healthy donors. Sequenced by immunoSEQ multiplex PCR; TCRdb stores in-frame clones only, minus some. In the table there are about 140,000 clones, less than 90% of which are singletons. The specimen sequenced was PBMCs. The receptors stem from a man in his late teens or twenties in good health and CMV-seronegative.

This chain uses TRBV9 with TRBJ1-1; possibly TRBD1 for D (5 bases). This CDR3 is 14 amino acids long. Germline V gene data show CDR1 as SGDLS and CDR2 as YYNGEE. V was cut by 2 bases and J by 5 bases, with 13 bases left in between. The DNA for the CDR3 is TGTGCCAGCAGCGTTATGGGGGGAGGAACTGAAGCTTTCTTT. The encoded protein is CASSVMGGGTEAFF.

This chain uses TRBV27 with TRBJ2-1; 9 bases are a match to TRBD2. V lost 2 bases to trimming and J lost 8 bases; unmatched junction nucleotides: 7. CDR3 length equals 15 residues. The V gene's germline CDR1 is MNHEY and CDR2 SMNVEV (reference sequence). The CDR3 loop reads CASSLVREGGDEQFF. The DNA of the CDR3 is TGTGCCAGCAGTTTAGTGCGGGAGGGCGGCGATGAGCAGTTCTTC.

The chain has TRBV11-2 and TRBJ2-1; 8 bases agree with TRBD1. Germline trimming cut 5 bases from V and 10 bases from J; bases unmatched to any gene: 7. Germline V CDR1 and CDR2: SGHAT, FQNNGV. This CDR3 comprises 13 residues. The CDR3 is CASSPDRGGEQFF. The CDR3 region has the DNA TGTGCCAGCAGCCCAGACAGGGGAGGAGAGCAGTTCTTC. The variable domain in full, completed from reference TRBV11-2 and TRBJ2-1, reads EAGVAQSPRYKIIEKRQSVAFWCNPISGHATLYWYQQILGQGPKLLIQFQNNGVVDDSQLPKDRFSAERLKGVDSTLKIQPAKLEDSAVYLCASSPDRGGEQFFGPGTRLTVL.

The chain is built from TRBV5-4 and TRBJ2-2; 7 bases are a match to TRBD2. Germline V gene data show CDR1 as SGHNT and CDR2 as YYREEE (reference sequence). The CDR3 loop spans 18 amino acids. V shed 2 bases, J shed 0 bases, and the junction held 10 bases outside the gene matches. DNA of the CDR3: TGTGCCAGCAGCTTCCATAGCGGGCGAAACGCGAACACCGGGGAGCTGTTTTTT. Amino acid sequence: CASSFHSGRNANTGELFF.

This clone has more than one count but fewer than ten. The chain is built from TRBV6-1 and TRBJ1-2, with 7 bases lining up with TRBD1. The V and J ends lost 5 bases and 7 bases, in that order; junction bases with no gene match: 7. CDR1 is MNHNS, CDR2 SASEGT, per germline. This CDR3 spans 13 amino acids. The CDR3 bases are TGTGCCAGCAGTTGGGGACAGAACGCTGGCTACACCTTC. Amino acids: CASSWGQNAGYTF.

The genes are TRBV4-3 and TRBJ2-1, with 10 bases aligning to TRBD2. Germline CDR1 LGHNA, CDR2 YSLEER. V lost 2 bases, J lost 5 bases, and 9 bases stayed unmatched. The CDR3 sequence is 17 residues long. The CDR3 nucleotides are TGCGCCAGCAGCCAATTCGCTAGCGGGGGAACCAACAATGAGCAGTTCTTC. Translation: CASSQFASGGTNNEQFF.

This clone was seen only a few times. The chain recombines TRBV4-1 with TRBJ2-7, with a weak D call TRBD1 (6 bases). Germline loops: CDR1 MGHRA, CDR2 YSYEKL. CDR3 length equals 12 residues. V lost 2 bases and J lost 6, with 8 bases in between. The CDR3 sequence is CASSQPTGEQYF. DNA of the CDR3: TGCGCCAGCAGCCAACCGACAGGCGAGCAGTACTTC.

The CDR3: CASSQGRDTGELFF. CDR3 nucleotides: TGCGCCAGCAGCCAAGGCCGGGACACCGGGGAGCTGTTTTTT. This chain connects TRBV4-1 to TRBJ2-2; D is unresolved. This CDR3 has 14 residues. Germline values: CDR1 MGHRA, CDR2 YSYEKL. Trimming took off 1 base at V and 3 bases at J, with 6 bases between the two ends.

The CDR3 reads CASSILNTEAFF. DNA of the CDR3: TGTGCCAGTAGTATACTTAACACTGAAGCTTTCTTT. The chain carries TRBV19 and TRBJ1-1, with unresolved D. CDR1 is LNHDA, CDR2 SQIVND, per germline (reference sequence). The CDR3 length is 12 residues. Trimming took off 2 bases at V and 2 bases at J, with 3 bases between the two ends. The whole variable domain, remainder taken from reference TRBV19 and TRBJ1-1, is DGGITQSPKYLFRKEGQNVTLSCEQNLNHDAMYWYRQDPGQGLRLIYYSQIVNDFQKGDIAEGYSVSREKKESFPLTVTSAQKNPTAFYLCASSILNTEAFFGQGTRLTVV.

The chain has TRBV5-5 and TRBJ2-5; TRBD1 agrees at 7 bases. Germline assignment: CDR1 SGHKS and CDR2 YYEKEE (reference sequence). CDR3 length: 14 amino acids. After removal of 4 bases from V and 5 bases from J, the junction contained 8 bases not matched to a gene. The CDR3 nucleotides are TGTGCCAGCAGCCTGAACAGGGGCGGGGAGACCCAGTACTTC. It translates to CASSLNRGGETQYF.

This clone was seen just once. The chain's CDR3 is CATKSAGDRDTQYF. The DNA for the CDR3 is TGTGCCACTAAGTCAGCGGGAGATAGAGATACGCAGTATTTT. The chain recombines TRBV27 with TRBJ2-3, with 8 nucleotides matching TRBD2. This CDR3 is built from 14 residues. Germline assignment: CDR1 MNHEY and CDR2 SMNVEV (reference sequence). Trimming took 10 bases from V and 5 from J; bases not matched to a gene: 11.

A single count supports this clone. The chain couples TRBV15 to TRBJ2-2; tentatively, D is TRBD2 (5 bases). V gave up 4 bases and J gave up 1 base, with 10 bases separating them. The CDR3 covers 15 residues. Germline CDR1 reads LNHNV; CDR2 reads YYDKDF (reference sequence). The CDR3 is CATSNPAVNTGELFF. CDR3 nucleotides: TGTGCCACCAGCAACCCAGCGGTGAACACCGGGGAGCTGTTTTTT.

The CDR3 protein is CASSQDMDSVGYGYTF. In DNA, the CDR3 is TGTGCCAGCAGCCAAGATATGGACTCTGTAGGGTATGGCTACACCTTC. The chain joins TRBV4-2 to TRBJ1-2; D remains ambiguous. CDR1 is LGHNA, CDR2 YNFKEQ, per germline. V gave up 0 bases and J gave up 5 bases, with 16 bases separating them. The CDR3 is 16 amino acids.

This clone was found once. The genes are TRBV18 and TRBJ2-2, with 8 nucleotides matching TRBD2. The CDR3 is 17 residues long. Losses at the gene ends were 2 bases for V and 4 bases for J; bases not matched to a gene: 9. The germline V gene has CDR1 KGHSH and CDR2 LQKENI. CDR3 residues: CASSPDIRSGSTGELFF. In DNA, the CDR3 is TGTGCCAGCTCACCAGATATCAGGAGCGGGAGCACCGGGGAGCTGTTTTTT.

The CDR3 loop reads CASSLGLGGADYGYTF. CDR3 coding DNA: TGTGCCAGCAGCTTGGGTTTGGGGGGGGCGGACTATGGCTACACCTTC. The chain recombines TRBV5-4 with TRBJ1-2, with D tentatively TRBD1 (6 bases). CDR3 size: 16 residues. In germline, CDR1 is SGHNT, CDR2 YYREEE (reference sequence). Trimming cost V 0 bases and J 3 bases, with 15 bases left between them.

The V gene is TRBV2, the J gene TRBJ1-1; 8 bases are a match to TRBD1. The V segment lost 6 bases and the J segment 6 bases; nucleotides outside the gene matches: 6. Germline-derived CDR1 and CDR2 are SNHLY and FYNNEI. CDR3 length: 13 residues. CDR3 sequence reads: CASRALQGAEAFF. The CDR3 region has the DNA TGTGCCAGCAGAGCATTACAGGGGGCTGAAGCTTTCTTT.

This chain links TRBV6-5 with TRBJ1-2; the match to TRBD1 covers 11 bases. CDR3 size: 15 residues. The germline V gene encodes CDR1 MNHEY and CDR2 SVGAGI. The V segment lost 5 bases and the J segment 4 bases; nucleotides outside the gene matches: 6. CDR3 DNA sequence: TGTGCCAGCAGTCCCGGGACAGGGGGAACCTATGGCTACACCTTC. Protein sequence: CASSPGTGGTYGYTF.

The chain joins TRBV11-3 to TRBJ2-1; D is unclear. Deletions cut 5 bases from V and 5 bases from J, with 10 bases between. CDR3 length: 13 residues. Germline assignment: CDR1 SGHNT and CDR2 YENEEA. The CDR3 sequence is CASSHTTNNEQFF. The DNA for the CDR3 is TGTGCCAGCAGCCATACAACTAACAATGAGCAGTTCTTC.

The chain links TRBV5-3 to TRBJ2-7; D is unclear. TRBV5-3 is filed as an ORF, its function uncertain. This CDR3 spans 11 amino acids. Trimming cost V 4 bases and J 10 bases, with 12 bases left between them. The CDR3 DNA sequence: TGTGCCAGAAGCCCACAAGTAACCCAGTACTTC. Translated: CARSPQVTQYF.

The chain carries TRBV29-1 and TRBJ2-2; 7 bases fit TRBD2. Per the germline V gene, CDR1 is SQVTM and CDR2 is ANQGSEA. Germline trimming cut 4 bases from V and 7 bases from J; bases unmatched to any gene: 12. This CDR3 is 15 amino acids long. This CDR3 reads CSVGGLVGPGGELFF. The CDR3 nucleotides read TGCAGCGTTGGAGGACTAGTCGGTCCGGGCGGGGAGCTGTTTTTT.

This clone was seen only a few times. This chain joins TRBV7-9 and TRBJ1-1, with D possibly TRBD1 on 5 matching bases. The CDR3 runs 16 residues. V lost 5 bases and J 2 bases, leaving 18 bases between the germline ends. Germline CDR1 reads SEHNR; CDR2 reads FQNEAQ (reference sequence). In DNA form, the CDR3 reads TGTGCCAGCAGCCCCCAAGGAGGGGCGACAAACACTGAAGCTTTCTTT. Its translation: CASSPQGGATNTEAFF.

The chain employs TRBV10-3 and TRBJ2-7; D possibly corresponds to TRBD2 (7 bases). V lost 0 bases, J lost 3 bases, and 12 bases lay in between. The CDR3 length is 15 residues. Germline CDR1 and CDR2: ENHRY and SYGVKD. The CDR3 coding sequence is TGTGCCATCAGTGAGTCTCAGGGGAGGGTCTACGAGCAGTACTTC. This encodes CAISESQGRVYEQYF.

V gene TRBV7-2 combines with J gene TRBJ1-5, with a weak D call TRBD1 (5 bases). V was trimmed by 5 bases and J by 4 bases, leaving 9 bases between them. CDR3 length equals 13 residues. The germline gives CDR1 SGHTA, CDR2 FQGNSA. The CDR3: CASSRYRNQPQHF. In nucleotides, the CDR3 is TGTGCCAGCAGCCGGTACAGGAATCAGCCCCAGCATTTT.